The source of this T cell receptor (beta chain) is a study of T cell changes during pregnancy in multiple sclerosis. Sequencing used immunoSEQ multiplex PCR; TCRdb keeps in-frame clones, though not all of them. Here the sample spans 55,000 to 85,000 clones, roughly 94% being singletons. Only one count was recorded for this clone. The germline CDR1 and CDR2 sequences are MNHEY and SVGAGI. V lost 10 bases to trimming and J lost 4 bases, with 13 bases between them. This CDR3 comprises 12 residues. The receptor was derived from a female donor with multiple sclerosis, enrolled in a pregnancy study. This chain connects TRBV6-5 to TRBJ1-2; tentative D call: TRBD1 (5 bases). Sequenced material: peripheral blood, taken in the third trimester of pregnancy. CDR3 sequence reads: CATTGGIYGYTF. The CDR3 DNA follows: TGTGCCACCACCGGGGGAATCTATGGCTACACCTTC.